The 8 T cell receptor beta chains below all came from one sample that was sequenced in a study of T-cell reconstitution after alpha-beta-depleted transplantation in children. TCRbeta library preparation incorporated unique molecular identifiers. Via MiXCR, TCRdb re-called the PCR reads, giving one row per CDR3 protein. The sample carries about a million distinct CDR3 sequences, less than 30% recorded once. The source material was PBMCs, mostly from graft donor cells, sampled 360 days after TCRalphabeta/CD19-depleted stem cell transplant. These receptor sequences come from a boy younger than two who had a stem cell transplant for SCID, so the T cells may come from the graft donor.

The chain combines TRBV25-1 with TRBJ2-5, with 7 bases lining up with TRBD2. V trimming: 4 bases; J trimming: 1 base; junction bases outside the gene matches: 6. Germline assignment: CDR1 MGHDK and CDR2 SYGVNS. The CDR3 contains 15 residues. The CDR3 coding sequence is TGTGCCAGCAGTGGGGTCGGGACTATCCAAGAGACCCAGTACTTC. Translated, it gives CASSGVGTIQETQYF.

This clonotype occurred a few times. The gene calls are TRBV20-1 and TRBJ1-5; D not certain. The germline CDR1 and CDR2 sequences are DFQATT and SNEGSKA (reference sequence). V was trimmed by 5 bases and J by 6 bases, leaving 11 bases between them. The CDR3 is 12 amino acids. CDR3 DNA: TGCAGTGCTGCCGACTCCATTCAGCCCCAGCATTTT. It codes for CSAADSIQPQHF.

This clonotype occurred a few times. The rearrangement joins TRBV6-1 to TRBJ1-5; D perhaps matches TRBD1 (6 bases). The V end lost 5 bases, the J end lost 3 bases, and 17 bases lay between the germline ends. CDR1 and CDR2 (germline): MNHNS, SASEGT. The CDR3 has 16 residues. The CDR3 bases are TGTGCCAGCAGTCCGGGACATGCACGGCTCAATCAGCCCCAGCATTTT. Its protein product is CASSPGHARLNQPQHF.

The gene calls are TRBV12-3 or TRBV12-4 and TRBJ2-1; 9 nucleotides line up with TRBD2. Germline trimming cut 4 bases from V and 8 bases from J; bases unmatched to any gene: 15. The CDR3 totals 17 residues. Written as DNA, the CDR3 is TGTGCCAGCAGTTGGGCTTCTAGCGGGAAATTGTCAGATGAGCAGTTCTTC. The encoded protein is CASSWASSGKLSDEQFF.

The rearrangement joins TRBV20-1 to TRBJ2-1, with unresolved D. V was pared by 3 bases and J by 4 bases, with 7 bases between. Looked up from germline, CDR1 is DFQATT and CDR2 is SNEGSKA (reference sequence). This CDR3 is built from 12 residues. The CDR3 region is CSARFLYNEQFF. CDR3 bases: TGCAGTGCTAGGTTCCTTTACAATGAGCAGTTCTTC.

V usage is TRBV29-1 and J usage is TRBJ2-2; TRBD1 aligns across 9 bases. Germline V gene sequence: CDR1 SQVTM, CDR2 ANQGSEA. After removal of 6 bases from V and 7 bases from J, the junction contained 9 bases not matched to a gene. The CDR3 totals 14 residues. The CDR3 region is CSVRDRDRVGELFF. The CDR3 nucleotides read TGCAGCGTGAGGGACAGGGATCGAGTCGGGGAGCTGTTTTTT.

This rearrangement joins TRBV20-1 to TRBJ2-1; 14 bases are a match to TRBD2. Trimming took 5 bases from V and 6 from J; bases not matched to a gene: 12. The CDR3 loop spans 17 amino acids. Germline values: CDR1 DFQATT, CDR2 SNEGSKA (reference sequence). The CDR3 bases are TGCAGTGCTCCCTTAATTAGGACTAGCGGGGGGCCCAATGAGCAGTTCTTC. It encodes CSAPLIRTSGGPNEQFF.

The chain joins TRBV20-1 to TRBJ2-1; TRBD1 agrees at 7 bases. Germline V CDR1 and CDR2: DFQATT, SNEGSKA (reference sequence). Trimming removed 3 bases from V and 1 base from J; junction bases left unmatched: 9. The CDR3 is made up of 16 amino acids. The CDR3 reads CSASGRQGSSYNEQFF. In DNA, the CDR3 is TGCAGTGCTAGTGGGAGACAGGGTAGTTCCTACAATGAGCAGTTCTTC.